These T cell receptor beta chains were read from a single sample in a study of blood T cell repertoires in COVID-19. Produced via immunoSEQ multiplex PCR; TCRdb's table is partial and in-frame only. The table records 200,000 or so clones, around 81% of them present only once. The specimen was PBMCs or T cells enriched from blood (not recorded which). The receptors originated from a woman aged 40 to 50 with acute COVID-19. Each CDR3 is given with its conserved first and last residue. D genes are given only for firm matches. Only some rows state a clone size, as once, few, many or a class for expanded clones.

j_gene,v_gene,abundance,d_gene,len,CDR3aa,CDR3nt
TRBJ2-7,TRBV25-1,NA,TRBD1,15,CASSEYLTGGYEQYF,TGTGCCAGCAGTGAATATCTGACAGGGGGCTACGAGCAGTACTTC
TRBJ1-2,TRBV7-2,NA,TRBD1,13,CASSPGQGAGYTF,TGTGCCAGCAGCCCGGGACAGGGGGCTGGCTACACCTTC
TRBJ2-3,TRBV7-2,NA,TRBD2,18,CASSLAGLAGSSTDTQYF,TGTGCCAGCAGCTTAGCGGGACTAGCGGGTTCTAGCACAGATACGCAGTATTTT
TRBJ1-4,TRBV4-2,NA,TRBD1,18,CASSQEFGLGQKNEKLFF,TGTGCCAGCAGCCAAGAATTCGGACTGGGACAGAAGAATGAAAAACTGTTTTTT
TRBJ1-1,TRBV19,NA,NA,15,CASSIESGGAEGAFF,TGTGCCAGTAGTATAGAAAGCGGGGGGGCGGAAGGAGCTTTCTTT
TRBJ1-5,TRBV28,NA,TRBD1,15,CASSPNGQGDQPQHF,TGTGCCAGCAGCCCAAACGGACAGGGGGATCAGCCCCAGCATTTT
TRBJ2-1,TRBV2,NA,NA,12,CASSGDSTEQFF,TGTGCCAGCAGTGGGGACTCGACTGAGCAGTTCTTC
TRBJ1-3,TRBV6-5,NA,NA,13,CASSNYPFNTIYF,TGTGCCAGCTCCAACTACCCCTTCAACACCATATATTTT
TRBJ1-5,TRBV25-1,NA,NA,15,CASSEWGGDNQPQHF,TGTGCCAGCAGTGAATGGGGGGGAGACAATCAGCCCCAGCATTTT
TRBJ1-6,TRBV10-3,NA,NA,13,CAINPSEGSPLHF,TGTGCCATCAACCCCTCCGAGGGTTCACCCCTCCACTTT
TRBJ1-4,TRBV6-5,NA,NA,16,CASSYSRGQFNEKLFF,TGTGCCAGCAGTTACTCTAGAGGGCAGTTTAATGAAAAACTGTTTTTT
TRBJ2-5,TRBV2,NA,NA,14,CASSESSGKETQYF,TGTGCCAGCAGTGAATCATCCGGGAAAGAGACCCAGTACTTC
TRBJ1-2,TRBV7-3,NA,TRBD1,15,CASSPRGQGHYGYTF,TGTGCCAGCAGCCCCCGAGGACAGGGTCACTATGGCTACACCTTC
TRBJ2-5,TRBV10-3,NA,TRBD2,21,CAISENGRGTSGGAGLETQYF,TGTGCCATCAGTGAGAACGGGAGAGGGACTAGCGGGGGGGCCGGTCTAGAGACCCAGTACTTC
TRBJ2-4,TRBV5-1,NA,TRBD1,17,CASSFRMGQGAKNIQYF,TGCGCCAGCAGCTTTAGAATGGGACAGGGAGCCAAAAACATTCAGTACTTC
TRBJ2-3,TRBV28,NA,NA,14,CASSSHPGPDTQYF,TGTGCCAGCAGTTCCCACCCAGGGCCAGATACGCAGTATTTT
TRBJ2-2,TRBV5-1,NA,NA,13,CASSSTRTGELFF,TGCGCCAGCAGCTCCACTAGAACCGGGGAGCTGTTTTTT
TRBJ2-3,TRBV19,NA,TRBD2,14,CASRRLAGWDTQYF,TGTGCCAGTAGAAGACTAGCGGGATGGGATACGCAGTATTTT
TRBJ1-1,TRBV4-3,NA,NA,13,CASSHNRKTEAFF,TGCGCCAGCAGCCATAACAGGAAAACTGAAGCTTTCTTT
TRBJ2-3,TRBV3-1/TRBV3-2,NA,NA,12,CASSQGRDTQYF,TGTGCCAGCAGCCAAGGTCGAGATACGCAGTATTTT
TRBJ2-1,TRBV19,NA,TRBD2,17,CASSIVGAGEPYNEQFF,TGTGCCAGTAGTATAGTTGGGGCGGGAGAACCCTACAATGAGCAGTTCTTC
TRBJ2-7,TRBV5-8,NA,NA,16,CASSSTFGSTSYEQYF,TGTGCCAGCAGCTCGACGTTCGGGTCGACCTCCTACGAGCAGTACTTC
TRBJ2-2,TRBV10-1,NA,NA,15,CASGPGRDGTGELFF,TGCGCCAGCGGACCAGGCAGGGATGGGACCGGGGAGCTGTTTTTT
TRBJ1-2,TRBV6-5,NA,TRBD1,14,CASRPGTGQDGYTF,TGTGCCAGCAGGCCCGGGACAGGGCAGGATGGCTACACCTTC
TRBJ1-3,TRBV27,NA,TRBD1,16,CASSTRDRGSGNTIYF,TGTGCCAGCAGTACCCGGGACAGGGGATCTGGAAACACCATATATTTT
TRBJ1-2,TRBV25-1,NA,NA,14,CASSLGAESYGYTF,TGTGCCAGCAGCTTGGGGGCTGAGAGCTATGGCTACACCTTC
TRBJ2-6,TRBV7-2,NA,NA,19,CASSLGGGDLYSGANVLTF,TGTGCCAGCAGCTTAGGAGGAGGGGACTTGTACTCTGGGGCCAACGTCCTGACTTTC
TRBJ2-2,TRBV28,NA,NA,15,CASSPGGLDTGELFF,TGTGCCAGCAGCCCCGGGGGGCTCGACACCGGGGAGCTGTTTTTT
TRBJ2-1,TRBV10-3,NA,TRBD2,19,CAITSLTSGRSISYNEQFF,TGTGCCATCACCTCACTAACTAGCGGGAGAAGTATTTCCTACAATGAGCAGTTCTTC
TRBJ2-2,TRBV27,few,TRBD2,16,CASSSLSGSWAGELFF,TGTGCCAGCAGTTCTCTTAGCGGGAGTTGGGCCGGGGAGCTGTTTTTT
TRBJ2-3,TRBV19,many,TRBD1,16,CASSLTWDRRTDTQYF,TGTGCCAGTAGCCTAACCTGGGACAGACGCACAGATACGCAGTATTTT
TRBJ1-3,TRBV7-8,NA,NA,17,CASSLAATAISGNTIYF,TGTGCCAGCAGCTTAGCTGCGACAGCAATCTCTGGAAACACCATATATTTT
TRBJ2-2,TRBV5-1,NA,NA,16,CASSPPTAGNAGELFF,TGCGCCAGCAGCCCCCCTACGGCAGGGAACGCCGGGGAGCTGTTTTTT
TRBJ2-3,TRBV7-3,NA,TRBD2,15,CASSRRGGVADTQYF,TGTGCCAGCAGCCGACGCGGGGGGGTCGCAGATACGCAGTATTTT
TRBJ2-2,TRBV7-8,NA,NA,12,CASPDSTGELFF,TGTGCCAGCCCGGACAGCACCGGGGAGCTGTTTTTT
TRBJ1-6,TRBV9,NA,NA,15,CASSFTGFDNSPLHF,TGTGCCAGCAGCTTCACAGGGTTCGATAATTCACCCCTCCACTTT
TRBJ2-2,TRBV30,NA,NA,15,CAWSVIAGITGELFF,TGTGCCTGGAGTGTAATTGCGGGGATCACCGGGGAGCTGTTTTTT
TRBJ2-7,TRBV7-8,NA,TRBD2,17,CASSSGLAGGFSYEQYF,TGTGCCAGCAGCTCTGGACTAGCGGGAGGATTCTCCTACGAGCAGTACTTC
TRBJ2-7,TRBV5-4,NA,TRBD2,14,CASSYGLGDYEQYF,TGTGCCAGCAGCTACGGACTAGGGGACTACGAGCAGTACTTC
TRBJ1-4,TRBV10-3,NA,NA,14,CAISPQGGDEKLFF,TGTGCCATCAGCCCCCAAGGGGGGGATGAAAAACTGTTTTTT
TRBJ2-1,TRBV11-3,NA,NA,13,CASSLNRYNEQFF,TGTGCCAGCAGCTTGAACAGATACAATGAGCAGTTCTTC
TRBJ1-1,TRBV9,NA,TRBD1,14,CASSATGGNTEAFF,TGTGCCAGCAGCGCCACAGGGGGAAACACTGAAGCTTTCTTT
TRBJ1-2,TRBV5-8,NA,TRBD1,15,CASSGGQGINYGYTF,TGTGCCAGCAGCGGGGGACAGGGAATTAACTATGGCTACACCTTC
TRBJ1-2,TRBV28,NA,NA,17,CASSPGGAAQNNYGYTF,TGTGCCAGCAGCCCGGGTGGCGCAGCCCAAAATAACTATGGCTACACCTTC
TRBJ1-4,TRBV5-1,NA,NA,14,CASSLEGRGEKLFF,TGCGCCAGCAGCTTGGAAGGACGGGGTGAAAAACTGTTTTTT
TRBJ2-3,TRBV28,NA,TRBD2,15,CASSELAGGQDTQYF,TGTGCCAGCAGTGAACTAGCGGGGGGCCAAGATACGCAGTATTTT
TRBJ1-4,TRBV6-5,once,TRBD1,16,CASSYGQAVLNEKLFF,TGTGCCAGCAGCTACGGACAGGCGGTCCTTAATGAAAAACTGTTTTTT
TRBJ2-7,TRBV2,NA,NA,14,CASSGRTDTYEQYF,TGTGCCAGCAGTGGAAGGACAGATACCTACGAGCAGTACTTC